This TCR beta chain derives from a study of blood T cell repertoires in COVID-19. Overall study context: The United States, Italy and Spain were the sources of the acute and convalescent COVID-19 samples. Nucleic acid was either cDNA or gDNA, and it came from T cells, B-cell-depleted T cells, or PBMCs.

TCRdb's table, derived via immunoSEQ multiplex PCR, lists solely in-frame clones and lacks some. In the table there are about 340,000 clones, around 86% of which are singletons. The germline V gene encodes CDR1 MNHEY and CDR2 SVGEGT. With V trimmed by 4 bases and J by 7 bases, 4 bases remained unmatched. The CDR3 runs to 13 residues. Each participant's cohort was designated according to participant-reported clinical history. This TCR was recovered from a woman between 35 and 50 years old with acute COVID-19. Material for sequencing was PBMCs or T cells enriched from blood (not recorded which). This chain connects TRBV6-2 or TRBV6-3 to TRBJ1-2, with 9 bases identical to TRBD1. The CDR3 DNA follows: TGTGCCAGCAGTTCCACAGGGGGCGTTGGCTACACCTTC. It translates to CASSSTGGVGYTF.